This TCR beta chain originates from a study of vaccination effects on CD4 cells after COVID-19 (dated by TCRdb to between 2021 and 2023). With regard to the full study: Participants received two doses of either the BNT162b2 or the mRNA-1273 mRNA SARS-CoV-2 vaccine. The study compared SARS-CoV-2 spike-specific CD4+ TCR repertoires before and after mRNA vaccination in COVID-19 convalescent patients and infection-naive vaccine recipients. A total of ten to eleven COVID-19 convalescent patients and several SARS-CoV-2-naive healthy vaccine recipients were included in the full study. The Oncomine TCR Beta short-read assay on an Illumina iSeq 100 was used to sequence cultures from other donors in the study. The research as a whole found: Clones induced by infection and clones induced by vaccination both contracted markedly at late timepoints after vaccination, which fits with T cell responses waning over time. Among healthy vaccine recipients, nearly all vaccine-induced clones were SARS-CoV-2 mono-reactive, and only 1 of 255 was cross-reactive with common cold coronaviruses. The study was limited by a small number of convalescent patients and lacked early post-infection timepoints.

The germline V gene sets CDR1 to KGHSH and CDR2 to LQKENI. The CDR3 measures 14 amino acids from cysteine to phenylalanine. The entry retains the CDR3 DNA only, 42 bases that are in frame from base 1. V loses 3 bases of germline sequence and J loses 1 base, and the interval between the two ends is 9 bases. Library generation was performed with the immunoSEQ multiplex PCR assay. DNA from the cultured, isolated CD4+ T cells was subjected to TCR beta CDR3 sequencing. On the authors' methods: Non-productive TCR sequences were discarded, and reads were trimmed to the CDR3 region, with only CDR3s of 7 or more amino acids retained. The MANAFEST web app was used to pick out antigen-specific clonotypes by comparing their expansion in peptide wells with that in reference cultures. To count as positive, a clone had to show expansion at FDR<0.05 compared with the reference and with all other wells, an odds ratio above 5, and a frequency above 0.1% in two replicate wells. Cross-reactive clonotypes were defined as significantly expanded in SARS-CoV-2 spike wells and in at least one common cold coronavirus spike condition. Levenshtein distance calculated with the stringdist R package was used to assess CDR3 similarity, and unrooted trees were constructed with ape in R 3.6.1. In its TCRdb copy, this immuneACCESS table keeps in-frame sequences only and misses some clones. Where compared with another copy, unresolved V genes explain less than half of these, and the others have no known cause. That table supplies the V and J calls and clone size; D and trimming were determined from the DNA. The sample contains 30,000 to 45,000 clones, roughly two thirds of them found a single time. The ten largest clones represent approximately 22% of the sample.

The ViraFEST assay stimulated PBMC with viral peptide pools and then used TCR sequencing to identify antigen-specific CD4+ T cell clonotypes by expansion. After about 9 days of culture, CD4+ T cells were isolated with the EasySep CD4+ T cell isolation kit. Healthy vaccine recipients had no prior SARS-CoV-2 infection, confirmed by negative nucleocapsid antibodies before and after vaccination. Approximately 2 million PBMC per well were cultured in IMDM with approximately 5% human AB serum, about 9.4 IU/ml IL-2 and gentamicin, plus 10 ug/ml peptides. Half of the culture medium was replaced with fresh IL-2-containing medium on days 3 and 7. Unless noted otherwise, every peptide stimulation condition was cultured in triplicate wells. Using Ficoll-Paque Plus gradient centrifugation, PBMC were separated from whole blood and then either used fresh or cryopreserved at -140C. The overlapping peptide pools covered the spike proteins of SARS-CoV-2 and of the common cold coronaviruses HCoV-NL63, HCoV-OC43 and HCoV-229E. The QIAamp micro DNA kit was used to extract genomic DNA from the cultured CD4+ T cells.

Comments on this clone: What antigen it recognizes has not been identified. The sample holds no much larger clone one base away, and base qualities are not on file.

The clonotype comes from a human donor who received a COVID-19 vaccine. The chain was built from TRBV18 and TRBJ1-1, with TRBD1 tentatively as D gene (5 bases match). The sequences come from CD4+ T cells from PBMCs cultured with SARS-CoV-2 spike peptides, collected before COVID-19 vaccination. The meaning of the sample's cell subset or site label: SARS-CoV-2 spike overlapping peptide pool stimulation. The DNA reads TGTGCCAGCTCACCGGGACTGACGAACACTGAAGCTTTCTTT. Its protein product is CASSPGLTNTEAFF.